What follows are 26 T cell receptor beta chains derived from one specimen sequenced in a study of T cell repertoires in cytomegalovirus infection. TCRdb reanalysed the reads using MiXCR and keeps one entry per CDR3 protein. Among about 450,000 distinct CDR3 sequences listed, about a third were seen once. The sample was PBMCs. Receptor source: a human donor in good health (CMV status not recorded). Some clones in this sample may be carry-over from other donors' samples.

This clonotype was observed a few times. The chain links TRBV5-1 to TRBJ2-1, with D perhaps TRBD1 or TRBD2 (6 bases each). CDR1 SGHRS and CDR2 YFSETQ come from the germline V gene. V lost 2 bases and J 8 bases, leaving 20 bases between the germline ends. The CDR3 has 16 amino acids. Here the CDR3 DNA reads TGCGCCAGCAGCTTAGGTTTGTGGGGGGCCATGGATGAGCAGTTCTTC. Its translation is CASSLGLWGAMDEQFF.

About this clonotype: The conserved phenylalanine or tryptophan normally closing the CDR3 is absent here, so this likely arose from a read error. The V and J genes are TRBV11-2 and TRBJ2-7; TRBD2 aligns across 11 bases. Germline V gene lookup returns CDR1 SGHAT and CDR2 FQNNGV. The V segment lost 5 bases and the J segment 6 bases; nucleotides outside the gene matches: 6. The CDR3 runs to 14 residues. The CDR3 nucleotides are TGTGCCAGCAGCACGACTAGCGGGGAGATCGAGCAGTACTTA. Its protein is CASSTTSGEIEQYL.

The chain joins TRBV11-2 to TRBJ2-7; D remains unclear. The CDR3 extends over 13 amino acids. Deletions cut 5 bases from V and 4 bases from J, with 12 bases between. Germline V lookup: CDR1 SGHAT, CDR2 FQNNGV. CDR3 in DNA: TGTGCCAGCAGCCTTAATGACGGATACGAGCAGTACTTC. It is translated as CASSLNDGYEQYF.

Only a few counts were recorded for this clonotype. The chain combines TRBV7-8 with TRBJ1-6; the match to TRBD1 covers 10 bases. This CDR3 has 16 amino acids. V shed 4 bases and J 7 bases; nucleotides not matched to a gene: 7. From germline, CDR1 is SGHVS and CDR2 FQNEAQ. CDR3 loop: CASSSHPGQGNSPLHF. The CDR3 region has the DNA TGTGCCAGCAGCTCACATCCGGGACAGGGGAATTCACCCCTCCACTTT.

This clonotype came up a few times. The chain uses TRBV15 and TRBJ1-4; D gene unclear. V shed 2 bases and J shed 3 bases, with 13 bases lying between them. The V gene's germline CDR1 is LNHNV and CDR2 YYDKDF (reference sequence). The CDR3 extends over 16 amino acids. Written as DNA, the CDR3 is TGTGCCACCAGCAGAACCCCCAGAGTCTCTAATGAAAAACTGTTTTTT. The encoded protein is CATSRTPRVSNEKLFF.

This rearrangement joins TRBV6-8 to TRBJ2-1; 7 nucleotides line up with TRBD2. Germline loops: CDR1 MNHGY, CDR2 SAAAGT. The trim removed 6 bases at V and 15 bases at J, leaving 17 bases unmatched. This CDR3 has 14 residues. The CDR3 protein is CASSFTGTTNEVFF. The CDR3 DNA follows: TGTGCCAGCAGCTTCACCGGGACTACAAATGAGGTGTTCTTC.

Many counts were recorded for this clonotype. This chain connects TRBV12-3 or TRBV12-4 to TRBJ1-6; D ambiguous. Trimming stripped 3 bases from V and 7 bases from J, with 10 bases between. The CDR3 runs to 14 residues. CDR3 sequence reads: CASSFGGSNSPLHF. The DNA of the CDR3 is TGTGCCAGCAGTTTTGGAGGGTCCAATTCACCCCTCCACTTT.

This clonotype was seen a handful of times. The rearrangement links TRBV19 to TRBJ1-1, with 7 bases aligning to TRBD1. There are 13 residues in the CDR3. Germline CDR1 LNHDA, CDR2 SQIVND (reference sequence). Germline trimming cut 6 bases from V and 2 bases from J; bases unmatched to any gene: 3. In nucleotides, the CDR3 is TGTGCCAGTAGAGGGGACAGAAACACTGAAGCTTTCTTT. It translates to CASRGDRNTEAFF.

The rearrangement uses TRBV12-3 or TRBV12-4 and TRBJ1-5, with D tentatively TRBD1 (5 bases). The CDR3 is 12 residues long. V lost 3 bases and J 8 bases, leaving 8 bases between the germline ends. Here the CDR3 reads CASSFTTEPQHF. Here the CDR3 DNA reads TGTGCCAGCAGTTTTACGACAGAGCCCCAGCATTTT.

J is TRBJ2-5 and V is TRBV15; D remains unclear. The CDR3 consists of 15 residues. Germline V gives CDR1 LNHNV, CDR2 YYDKDF (reference sequence). The V gene lost 4 bases and the J gene lost 4 bases, with 16 bases spanning the gap. The CDR3 coding sequence is TGTGCCACCAGCATAAGTCCGCGATCGGGAGAGACCCAGTACTTC. Its protein product is CATSISPRSGETQYF.

The chain employs TRBV7-2 and TRBJ1-6, with D possibly matching TRBD1 (5 bases). Germline V gene lookup returns CDR1 SGHTA and CDR2 FQGNSA. CDR3 length equals 16 residues. Trimming left V 3 bases short and J 7 bases short, with 16 bases between. CDR3 coding DNA: TGTGCCAGCAGCTTGAACAGGATCCTGGGGAATTCACCCCTCCACTTT. It is translated as CASSLNRILGNSPLHF.

Of note for this clonotype: The junction and the germline gene differ at one end; a read error may be behind it. CDR3 in amino acids: CASSLVAGNTGAFF. The CDR3 bases are TGCGCCAGCAGCTTGGTGGCGGGGAACACTGGAGCTTTCTTT. The chain couples TRBV5-1 to TRBJ1-1; D unclear. The CDR3 is made up of 14 amino acids. CDR1 is SGHRS, CDR2 YFSETQ, per germline.

This clonotype occurred a few times. The chain carries TRBV6-2 or TRBV6-3 and TRBJ2-3; TRBD1 might be the D (6 bases). The V end was cut by 8 bases, the J end by 0 bases, with 15 bases between. The CDR3 runs 15 residues. Per the germline V gene, CDR1 is MNHEY and CDR2 is SVGEGT. In nucleotides, the CDR3 is TGTGCCAGCCGCGGCAGGGGTCAAAGCACAGATACGCAGTATTTT. This codes for CASRGRGQSTDTQYF.

This clonotype was counted between two and nine times. V gene TRBV12-3 or TRBV12-4 combines with J gene TRBJ1-1; D perhaps matches TRBD1 (6 bases). The CDR3 has 14 amino acids. Trimming stripped 7 bases from V and 6 bases from J, with 18 bases between. In DNA, the CDR3 is TGTGCCAGCACCTTTTCGGCAGGGGTAGCTGAAGCTTTCTTT. Translating gives CASTFSAGVAEAFF.

J is TRBJ2-7 and V is TRBV15, with TRBD1 matching over 9 bases. The CDR3 has 13 residues. CDR1 LNHNV and CDR2 YYDKDF come from the germline V gene (reference sequence). The V segment lost 3 bases and the J segment 9 bases; nucleotides outside the gene matches: 6. The CDR3 DNA sequence: TGTGCCACCAGCAGGGACAGGGGAGTGGGGCAGTACTTC. Its protein is CATSRDRGVGQYF.

J is TRBJ2-5 and V is TRBV11-2; D unresolved. The CDR3 spans 15 residues. Germline V gives CDR1 SGHAT, CDR2 FQNNGV. Deletions cut 1 base from V and 7 bases from J, with 16 bases between. The CDR3 protein is CASSLGPRSEGTQYF. The DNA for the CDR3 is TGTGCCAGCAGCTTAGGGCCGAGATCCGAAGGGACCCAGTACTTC.

This clonotype was recorded a few times. The J gene is TRBJ2-1, the V gene TRBV4-2, with TRBD2 matching over 7 bases. CDR3 size: 16 residues. Germline V CDR1 and CDR2: LGHNA, YNFKEQ. The ends lost 0 bases at V and 5 bases at J; junction bases unmatched: 7. DNA for the CDR3: TGTGCCAGCAGCCAAGAGGAGGCTAGCGGAGACAATGAGCAGTTCTTC. Translated, it gives CASSQEEASGDNEQFF.

V is TRBV11-2 and J is TRBJ1-2, with a tentative D call TRBD1 (5 bases). V was pared by 6 bases and J by 8 bases, with 16 bases between. The CDR3 has 13 residues. Germline CDR1 is SGHAT and CDR2 is FQNNGV. The CDR3 here is CASRRDRVSGYTF. The CDR3 region has the DNA TGTGCCAGCAGAAGGGACCGCGTCTCGGGCTACACCTTC.

This clonotype was recorded only once. V gene TRBV9 combines with J gene TRBJ2-3; 15 nucleotides align to TRBD2. Germline CDR1 is SGDLS and CDR2 is YYNGEE. The V segment lost 0 bases and the J segment 2 bases; nucleotides outside the gene matches: 1. This CDR3 comprises 17 residues. CDR3 sequence (DNA): TGTGCCAGCAGCGTAGGGACTAGCGGGGGGGCCACAGATACGCAGTATTTT. Amino acid sequence: CASSVGTSGGATDTQYF. Full variable domain (outside the CDR3, taken from reference TRBV9 and TRBJ2-3): DSGVTQTPKHLITATGQRVTLRCSPRSGDLSVYWYQQSLDQGLQFLIQYYNGEERAKGNILERFSAQQFPDLHSELNLSSLELGDSALYFCASSVGTSGGATDTQYFGPGTRLTVL.

The chain links TRBV7-9 to TRBJ2-7; D possibly uses TRBD1 or TRBD2 (5 bases each). This CDR3 spans 17 amino acids. Germline loops: CDR1 SEHNR, CDR2 FQNEAQ (reference sequence). Trimming removed 3 bases at V and 3 bases at J, with 21 bases between. CDR3 loop: CASSFPPGAGIHYEQYF. CDR3 in DNA: TGTGCCAGCAGCTTTCCCCCCGGGGCCGGGATTCACTACGAGCAGTACTTC.

This clonotype occurred many times. The V gene is TRBV7-8, the J gene TRBJ1-6; 7 nucleotides line up with TRBD1. V was clipped by 3 bases and J by 9 bases; unmatched bases: 11. Germline-derived CDR1 and CDR2 are SGHVS and FQNEAQ. CDR3 size: 16 residues. The CDR3 sequence: CASSFHRGGGSSPLHF. Here the CDR3 DNA reads TGTGCCAGCAGCTTCCACAGGGGAGGCGGTTCTTCACCCCTCCACTTT.

This clonotype was counted only a few times. The chain uses TRBV29-1 and TRBJ2-3; D perhaps matches TRBD2 (6 bases). CDR3 length: 13 residues. In germline, CDR1 is SQVTM, CDR2 ANQGSEA. The V end lost 7 bases, the J end lost 1 base, and 12 bases lay between the germline ends. For the CDR3, the DNA is TGCAGCGCCTTGGCTAGCGGCACAGATACGCAGTATTTT. Its translation is CSALASGTDTQYF.

The V call is TRBV7-8, the J call TRBJ2-7; 9 nucleotides agree with TRBD2. V lost 1 base to trimming and J lost 4 bases; unmatched junction nucleotides: 5. This CDR3 is built from 15 residues. The germline V gene encodes CDR1 SGHVS and CDR2 FQNEAQ. In DNA, the CDR3 is TGTGCCAGCAGCTTAGTAGCGGGGGATTTTTACGAGCAGTACTTC. Protein sequence: CASSLVAGDFYEQYF.

The CDR3 loop is CASSLDRDGSPLHF. The CDR3 nucleotides are TGCGCCAGCAGCTTGGACAGGGACGGCTCACCCCTCCACTTT. The chain couples TRBV5-1 to TRBJ1-6, with D possibly TRBD1 on 6 matching bases. The CDR3 sequence is 14 residues long. The germline V and J ends were trimmed by 0 bases and 10 bases, with 11 bases remaining between them. The V gene's germline CDR1 is SGHRS and CDR2 YFSETQ.

The chain has TRBV4-3 and TRBJ2-4; the match to TRBD2 covers 11 bases. The CDR3 covers 16 residues. Germline V CDR1 and CDR2: LGHNA, YSLEER. The trim removed 0 bases at V and 12 bases at J, leaving 10 bases unmatched. This CDR3 reads CASSQDPASGGSPQYF. The DNA of the CDR3 is TGCGCCAGCAGCCAAGATCCGGCTAGCGGGGGGTCGCCTCAGTACTTC.

The chain couples TRBV6-1 to TRBJ2-2; no reliable D call. CDR1 is MNHNS, CDR2 SASEGT, per germline. The CDR3 loop spans 13 amino acids. V was trimmed by 5 bases and J by 6 bases, leaving 10 bases between them. The CDR3 here is CASSQPGPGELFF. In DNA form, the CDR3 reads TGTGCCAGCAGTCAGCCGGGTCCCGGGGAGCTGTTTTTT.